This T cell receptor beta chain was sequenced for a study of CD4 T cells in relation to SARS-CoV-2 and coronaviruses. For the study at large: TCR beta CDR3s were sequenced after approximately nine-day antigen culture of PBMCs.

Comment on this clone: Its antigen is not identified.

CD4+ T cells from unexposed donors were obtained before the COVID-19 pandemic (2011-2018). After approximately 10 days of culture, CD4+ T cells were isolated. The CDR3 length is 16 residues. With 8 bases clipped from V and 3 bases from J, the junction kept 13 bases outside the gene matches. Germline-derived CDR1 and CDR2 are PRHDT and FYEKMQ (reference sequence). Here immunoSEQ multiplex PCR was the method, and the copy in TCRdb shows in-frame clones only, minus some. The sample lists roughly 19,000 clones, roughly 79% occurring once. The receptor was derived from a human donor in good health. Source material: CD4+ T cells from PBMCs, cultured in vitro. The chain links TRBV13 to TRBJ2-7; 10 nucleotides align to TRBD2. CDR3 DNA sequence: TGTGCCAGCTGTGAAAGGCCGGGACTAGCGCGCTACGAGCAGTACTTC. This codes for CASCERPGLARYEQYF.